One sample yielded the 8 T cell receptor beta chains listed below, sequenced in a study of shared clonotypes between healthy human individuals. Assay: immunoSEQ multiplex PCR; the TCRdb copy retains only in-frame clones and omits some. The data contain millions of clones, roughly nine tenths of them singletons. The material sequenced was naive CD4+ T cells sorted from blood. As for subset: CD45RA+ positively selected. These receptor sequences come from a man aged 18 to 30 in good health.

The rearrangement links TRBV5-6 to TRBJ1-6; the match to TRBD1 covers 10 bases. This CDR3 has 15 amino acids. Germline values: CDR1 SGHDT, CDR2 YYEEEE. The V gene end was trimmed by 2 bases and the J gene end by 10 bases; junction bases not matched to a gene: 6. The CDR3 bases are TGTGCCAGCAGCTTTTGGACAGGGGGTAACTCACCCCTCCACTTT. It yields the protein CASSFWTGGNSPLHF.

Notes on this clone: A read error may account for a junction end that differs from germline. The chain links TRBV7-7 to TRBJ2-5; 9 bases are shared with TRBD1. Per germline, CDR1 SSHAT and CDR2 FNYEAQ (reference sequence). This CDR3 has 17 amino acids. The CDR3 reads CASSLQGGTGSGETQYF. The CDR3 nucleotides are TGTGCTAGCAGCTTACAAGGGGGGACAGGGTCAGGGGAGACCCAGTACTTC.

The chain links TRBV19 to TRBJ1-5, with 7 nucleotides matching TRBD1. J was trimmed by 2 bases and V by 4 bases; bases with no gene match: 8. Looked up from germline, CDR1 is LNHDA and CDR2 is SQIVND (reference sequence). The CDR3 consists of 16 residues. The CDR3 bases are TGTGCCAGTAGTAGTGGAAGACAGGGAGGCAATCAGCCCCAGCATTTT. It is translated as CASSSGRQGGNQPQHF.

The V call is TRBV2, the J call TRBJ2-3; weak D call: TRBD1 (5 bases). This CDR3 is built from 15 residues. V lost 2 bases and J lost 2, with 11 bases in between. Germline V gives CDR1 SNHLY, CDR2 FYNNEI. The CDR3 region has the DNA TGTGCCAGCAGTGAATACAGGAGTAACACAGATACGCAGTATTTT. It is translated as CASSEYRSNTDTQYF.

Of note for this clone: This sample also contains other DNA sequences that code for the same CDR3. This chain uses TRBV18 with TRBJ1-1, with D uncertain. The germline CDR1 and CDR2 sequences are KGHSH and LQKENI. CDR3 length: 13 amino acids. The V end lost 0 bases, the J end lost 0 bases, and 2 bases lay between the germline ends. The CDR3 loop reads CASSPPMNTEAFF. In nucleotides, the CDR3 is TGTGCCAGCTCACCACCGATGAACACTGAAGCTTTCTTT.

In its sample, this clone was seen once. The chain employs TRBV7-2 and TRBJ1-4; maybe TRBD1 (6 bases). The CDR3 is 14 residues long. Germline lookup yields CDR1 SGHTA and CDR2 FQGNSA. Between the trimmed V and J ends, which lost 6 bases and 7 bases, there was a span of 15 bases. This chain's CDR3 is CASRGALGGEKLFF. In nucleotides, the CDR3 is TGTGCCAGCAGGGGGGCCTTAGGGGGTGAAAAACTGTTTTTT.

To note about this clone: The same CDR3 also results from other DNA sequences found in this sample. The chain links TRBV5-1 to TRBJ2-7; TRBD1 matches at 12 bases. The CDR3 sequence is 14 residues long. CDR1 and CDR2 (germline): SGHRS, YFSETQ. Germline trimming cut 3 bases from V and 4 bases from J; bases unmatched to any gene: 2. The CDR3 here is CASSWGQGAYEQYF. The DNA of the CDR3 is TGCGCCAGCAGCTGGGGACAGGGGGCTTACGAGCAGTACTTC.

The chain is built from TRBV7-2 and TRBJ2-3; maybe TRBD1 (6 bases). The CDR3 loop spans 15 amino acids. Trimming shortened V by 6 bases and J by 3 bases, and 16 bases separated the two germline ends. Looked up from germline, CDR1 is SGHTA and CDR2 is FQGNSA. As DNA, the CDR3 is TGTGCCAGCAGTCGGACAGAAACCAGGACAGATACGCAGTATTTT. Translated, it gives CASSRTETRTDTQYF.